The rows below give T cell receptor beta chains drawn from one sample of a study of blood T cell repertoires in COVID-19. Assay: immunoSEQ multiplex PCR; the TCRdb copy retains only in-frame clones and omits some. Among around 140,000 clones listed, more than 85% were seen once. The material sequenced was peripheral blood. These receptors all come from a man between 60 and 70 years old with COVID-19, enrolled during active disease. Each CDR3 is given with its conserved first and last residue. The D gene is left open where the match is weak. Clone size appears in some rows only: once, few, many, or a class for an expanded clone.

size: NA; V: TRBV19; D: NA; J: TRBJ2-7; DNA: TGTGCCAGTAGTATAGGGCGGGGTAACTACGAGCAGTACTTC; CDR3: CASSIGRGNYEQYF
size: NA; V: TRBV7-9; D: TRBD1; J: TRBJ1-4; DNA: TGTGCCAGCACCAGCAGGGGGGCGGCTAATGAAAAACTGTTTTTT; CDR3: CASTSRGAANEKLFF
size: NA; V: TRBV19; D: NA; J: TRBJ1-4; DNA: TGTGCCAGTCGTCAGGACACTGCTAATGAAAAACTGTTTTTT; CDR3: CASRQDTANEKLFF
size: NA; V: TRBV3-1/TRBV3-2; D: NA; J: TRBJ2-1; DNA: TGTGCCAGCAGCCAAATGTCTAGCGTCTCCTACAATGAGCAGTTCTTC; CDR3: CASSQMSSVSYNEQFF
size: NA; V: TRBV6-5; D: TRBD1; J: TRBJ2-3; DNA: TGTGCCAGCAGTCTAGACAGGGGACGGGATACGCAGTATTTT; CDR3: CASSLDRGRDTQYF
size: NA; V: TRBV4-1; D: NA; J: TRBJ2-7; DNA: TGCGCCAGCAGCCAAGTGGGCCGGGGAGGTGAGCAGTACTTC; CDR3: CASSQVGRGGEQYF
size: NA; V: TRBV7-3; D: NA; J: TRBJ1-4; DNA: TGTGCCAGCAGCCCGACAGGAGCAACTAATGAAAAACTGTTTTTT; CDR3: CASSPTGATNEKLFF
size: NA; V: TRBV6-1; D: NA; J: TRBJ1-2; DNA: TGTGCCAGCAGTGAAGCGCTATCTCGCCCCGTGGGCTACACCTTC; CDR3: CASSEALSRPVGYTF
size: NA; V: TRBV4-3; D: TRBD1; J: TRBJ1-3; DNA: TGCGCCAGCAGCCAAGAAATGGTAGGGCAGGGGGCGAACACCATATATTTT; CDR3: CASSQEMVGQGANTIYF
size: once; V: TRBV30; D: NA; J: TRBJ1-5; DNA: TGTGCCTGGAGTTACACAGGGCGCAATCAGCCCCAGCATTTT; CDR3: CAWSYTGRNQPQHF
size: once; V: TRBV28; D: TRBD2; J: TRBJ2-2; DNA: TGTGCCAGCAGTTTACTGGGGGGGGTCACCGGGGAGCTGTTTTTT; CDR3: CASSLLGGVTGELFF
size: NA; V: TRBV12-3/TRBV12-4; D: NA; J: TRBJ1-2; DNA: TGTGCCAGCAGTTTAGATTCAATCGGTGGCTACACCTTC; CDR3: CASSLDSIGGYTF
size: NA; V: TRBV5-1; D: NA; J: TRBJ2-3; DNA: TGCGCCAGCACCCAGGAAACGGATACGCAGTATTTT; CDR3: CASTQETDTQYF
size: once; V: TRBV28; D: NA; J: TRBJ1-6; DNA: TGTGCCAGCAGTTTCGGGTCCGGCCCATTGGGTTCACCCCTCCACTTT; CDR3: CASSFGSGPLGSPLHF
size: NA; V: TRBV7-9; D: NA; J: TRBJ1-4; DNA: TGTGCCAGCAGCTTAGCACTGACAACTAATGAAAAACTGTTTTTT; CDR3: CASSLALTTNEKLFF
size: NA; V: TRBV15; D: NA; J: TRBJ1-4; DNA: TGTGCCACCAGCAGAGATAGGACAGTTAATGAAAAACTGTTTTTT; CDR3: CATSRDRTVNEKLFF
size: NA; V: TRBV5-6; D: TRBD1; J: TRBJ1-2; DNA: TGTGCCAGCATCACGAAGGGGGCCTATGGCTACACCTTC; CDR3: CASITKGAYGYTF
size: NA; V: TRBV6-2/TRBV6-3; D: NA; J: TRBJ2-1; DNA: TGTGCCAGCAGTTCTATAGGGGTTGAGCAGTTCTTC; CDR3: CASSSIGVEQFF
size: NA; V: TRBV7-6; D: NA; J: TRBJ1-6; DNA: TGTGCCAGCAGCTTAGCCTCAACAGGGAAGAATTCACCCCTCCACTTT; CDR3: CASSLASTGKNSPLHF
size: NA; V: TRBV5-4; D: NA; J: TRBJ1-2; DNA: TGTGCCAGCAGCTTGGGGGGGAAGGGGACTTCGAGCTATGGCTACACCTTC; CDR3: CASSLGGKGTSSYGYTF
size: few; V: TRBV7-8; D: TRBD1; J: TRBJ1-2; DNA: TGTGCCAGCAGCTCCCGGGACAGGCTCGGAGGCTACACCTTC; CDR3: CASSSRDRLGGYTF
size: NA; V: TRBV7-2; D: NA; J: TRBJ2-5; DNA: TGTGCCAGCAGCCATAGCGAGGCGACCCAGTACTTC; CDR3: CASSHSEATQYF
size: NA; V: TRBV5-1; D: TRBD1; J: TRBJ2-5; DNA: TGCGCCAGCAGCTTGTTTCTTGGGGACAGGGAGGAGACCCAGTACTTC; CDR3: CASSLFLGDREETQYF
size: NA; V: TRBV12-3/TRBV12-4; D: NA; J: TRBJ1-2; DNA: TGTGCCAGCACCCTAGGGGATAACTATGGCTACACCTTC; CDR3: CASTLGDNYGYTF
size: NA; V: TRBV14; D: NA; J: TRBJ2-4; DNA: TGTGCCAGCAGCCAAGAAGGGGGAGTAGCCAAAAACATTCAGTACTTC; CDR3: CASSQEGGVAKNIQYF
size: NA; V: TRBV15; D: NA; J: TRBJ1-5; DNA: TGTGCCACCAGCAGGGGTCCGGCGGCGGGTCAGCCCCAGCATTTT; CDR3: CATSRGPAAGQPQHF
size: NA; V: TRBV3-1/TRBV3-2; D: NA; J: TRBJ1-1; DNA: TGTGCCAGCAGCCAAGGAGGGAACACTGAAGCTTTCTTT; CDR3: CASSQGGNTEAFF
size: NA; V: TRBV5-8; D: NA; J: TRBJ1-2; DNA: TGTGCCAGCAGCTTCGGGGCTAACTATGGCTACACCTTC; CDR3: CASSFGANYGYTF
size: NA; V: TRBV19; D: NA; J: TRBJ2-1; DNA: TGTGCCAGTAGTACTTTGACAGCGCACAATGAGCAGTTCTTC; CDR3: CASSTLTAHNEQFF
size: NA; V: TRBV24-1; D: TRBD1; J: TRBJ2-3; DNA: TGTGCCACCGGAGGACAGGGAAGCACAGATACGCAGTATTTT; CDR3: CATGGQGSTDTQYF
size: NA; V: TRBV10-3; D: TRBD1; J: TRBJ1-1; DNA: TGTGCCACAGGGGGCAACACTGAAGCTTTCTTT; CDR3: CATGGNTEAFF
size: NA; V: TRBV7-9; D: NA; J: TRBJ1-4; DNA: TGTGCCAGCAGCCCCACAAACGGAGCGGAAAAACTGTTTTTT; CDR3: CASSPTNGAEKLFF
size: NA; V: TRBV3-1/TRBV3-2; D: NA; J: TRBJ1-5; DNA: TGTGCCAGCAGCCAAGAAGGAGCAGGTTGGACTTTAGGGGGTATGGGCAATCAGCCCCAGCATTTT; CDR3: CASSQEGAGWTLGGMGNQPQHF
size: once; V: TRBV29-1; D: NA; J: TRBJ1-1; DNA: TGCAGCGTTGTTCGGACAGTTAACACTGAAGCTTTCTTT; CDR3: CSVVRTVNTEAFF
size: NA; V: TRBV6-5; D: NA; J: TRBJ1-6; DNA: TGTGCCAGCAGTTACGGAGGTTTTACTAATTCACCCCTCCACTTT; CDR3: CASSYGGFTNSPLHF
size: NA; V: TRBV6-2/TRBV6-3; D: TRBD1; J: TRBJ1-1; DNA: TGTGCCAGCAGTACCAAGACAGGGGTCATGAACACTGAAGCTTTCTTT; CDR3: CASSTKTGVMNTEAFF
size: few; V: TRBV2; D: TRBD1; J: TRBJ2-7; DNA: TGTGCCAGCAGTTATGCGGACAGGCTGTACGAGCAGTACTTC; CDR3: CASSYADRLYEQYF
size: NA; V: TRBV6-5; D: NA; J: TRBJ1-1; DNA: TGTGCCACTTACACCCAGAGGTTGATGAACACTGAAGCTTTCTTT; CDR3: CATYTQRLMNTEAFF
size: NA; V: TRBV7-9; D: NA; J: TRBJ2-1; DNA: TGTGCCAGCCGTCAGGGTTACAATGAGCAGTTCTTC; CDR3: CASRQGYNEQFF
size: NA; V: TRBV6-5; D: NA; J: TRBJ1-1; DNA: TGTGCCAGCAGTCCCAATGCAGGGCGGGGAGCTTTCTTT; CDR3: CASSPNAGRGAFF
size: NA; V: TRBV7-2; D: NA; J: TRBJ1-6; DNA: TGTGCCAGCAGCTTATTAGCGGGTTCACCCCTCCACTTT; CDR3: CASSLLAGSPLHF
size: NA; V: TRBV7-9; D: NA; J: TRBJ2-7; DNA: TGTGCCAGCAGCTTCCGAGACAGACCCTACGAGCAGTACTTC; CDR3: CASSFRDRPYEQYF
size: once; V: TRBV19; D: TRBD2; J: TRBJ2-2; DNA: TGTGCCAGTAGTATTCTAGCGGGGAACACCGGGGAGCTGTTTTTT; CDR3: CASSILAGNTGELFF
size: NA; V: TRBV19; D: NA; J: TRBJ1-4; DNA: TGTGCCAGTCGTCCGACAGTTAATGAAAAACTGTTTTTT; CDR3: CASRPTVNEKLFF
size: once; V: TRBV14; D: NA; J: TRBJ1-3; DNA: TGTGCCAGCAGCCAGGTACAGGGAAACACCATATATTTT; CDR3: CASSQVQGNTIYF
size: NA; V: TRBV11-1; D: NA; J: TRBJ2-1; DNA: TGTGCCAGCAGCCCAACATCTCTGACCTACAATGAGCAGTTCTTC; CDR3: CASSPTSLTYNEQFF
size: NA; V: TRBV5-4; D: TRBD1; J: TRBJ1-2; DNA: TGTGCCGTCACGACAGGGAGAAGCTATGGCTACACCTTC; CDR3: CAVTTGRSYGYTF
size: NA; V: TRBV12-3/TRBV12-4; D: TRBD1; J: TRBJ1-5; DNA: TGTGCCAGCAGTTCGGGACAGGGGCAGCCCCAGCATTTT; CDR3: CASSSGQGQPQHF
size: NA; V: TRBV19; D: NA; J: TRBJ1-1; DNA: TGTGCCAGTAGTACAGGGCCACCGTTTGAAGCTTTCTTT; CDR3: CASSTGPPFEAFF
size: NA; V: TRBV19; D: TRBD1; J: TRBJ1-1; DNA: TGTGCCAGTAGTATCGGGACTGGGACAGGGAGGTTGAACACTGAAGCTTTCTTT; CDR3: CASSIGTGTGRLNTEAFF
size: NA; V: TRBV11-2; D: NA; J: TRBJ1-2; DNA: TGTGCCAGCAGCTCAGACAGGTTGGGTGGCTACACCTTC; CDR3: CASSSDRLGGYTF
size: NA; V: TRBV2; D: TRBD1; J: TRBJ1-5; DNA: TGTGCCAGCAGTAGACAGGGACTTAGCAATCAGCCCCAGCATTTT; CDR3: CASSRQGLSNQPQHF
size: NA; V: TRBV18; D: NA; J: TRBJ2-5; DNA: TGTGCCAGCTCACCAAATCGCCCGGGAGAGACCCAGTACTTC; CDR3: CASSPNRPGETQYF
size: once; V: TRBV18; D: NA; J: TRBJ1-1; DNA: TGTGCCAGCTCACAAGGCGGTCACACTGAAGCTTTCTTT; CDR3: CASSQGGHTEAFF
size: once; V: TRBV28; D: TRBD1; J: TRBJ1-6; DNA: TGTGCCAGCAGCGTATCGCAGGGGGCAACCTATAATTCACCCCTCCACTTT; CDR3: CASSVSQGATYNSPLHF
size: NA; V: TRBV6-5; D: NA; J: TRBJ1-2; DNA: TGTGCCAGCCTCCGAAACGTAGGGGGAGCAGGCTACACCTTC; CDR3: CASLRNVGGAGYTF
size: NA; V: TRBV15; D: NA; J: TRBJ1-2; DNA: TGTGCCACCAGCAGAGGTGTGCCGGGGGACTATGGCTACACCTTC; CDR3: CATSRGVPGDYGYTF